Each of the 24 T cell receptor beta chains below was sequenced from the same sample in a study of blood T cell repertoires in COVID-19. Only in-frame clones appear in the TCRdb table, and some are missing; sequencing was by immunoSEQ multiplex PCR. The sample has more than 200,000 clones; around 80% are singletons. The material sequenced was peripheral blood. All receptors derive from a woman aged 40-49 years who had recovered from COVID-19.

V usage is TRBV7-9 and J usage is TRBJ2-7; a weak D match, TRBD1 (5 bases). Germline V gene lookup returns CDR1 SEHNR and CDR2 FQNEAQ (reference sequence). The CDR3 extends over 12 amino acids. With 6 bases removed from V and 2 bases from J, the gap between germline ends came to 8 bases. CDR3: CASRGVAYEQYF. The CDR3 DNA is TGTGCCAGCAGAGGGGTGGCCTACGAGCAGTACTTC.

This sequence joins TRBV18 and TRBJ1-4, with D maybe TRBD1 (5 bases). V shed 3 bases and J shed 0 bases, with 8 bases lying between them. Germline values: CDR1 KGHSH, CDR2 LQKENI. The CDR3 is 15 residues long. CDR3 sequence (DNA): TGTGCCAGCTCACCGACAGCAGCAACTAATGAAAAACTGTTTTTT. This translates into CASSPTAATNEKLFF.

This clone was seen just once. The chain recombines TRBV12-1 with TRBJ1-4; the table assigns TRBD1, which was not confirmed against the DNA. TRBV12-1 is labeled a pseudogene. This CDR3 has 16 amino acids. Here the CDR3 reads CASSSLVRGPVEKLFF. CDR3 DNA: TGTGCCAGCAGCTCCCTAGTAAGGGGGCCCGTTGAAAAACTGTTTTTT.

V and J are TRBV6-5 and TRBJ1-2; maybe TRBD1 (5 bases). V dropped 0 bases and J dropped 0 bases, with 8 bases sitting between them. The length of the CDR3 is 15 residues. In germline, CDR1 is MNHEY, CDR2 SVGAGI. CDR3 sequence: CASSYSTGTNYGYTF. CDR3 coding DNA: TGTGCCAGCAGTTACTCCACAGGAACTAACTATGGCTACACCTTC.

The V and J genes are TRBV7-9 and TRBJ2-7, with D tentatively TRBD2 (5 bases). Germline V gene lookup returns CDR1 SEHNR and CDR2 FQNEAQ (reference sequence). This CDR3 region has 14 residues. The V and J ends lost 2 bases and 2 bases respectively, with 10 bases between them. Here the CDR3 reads CASSLIEGTYEQYF. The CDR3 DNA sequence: TGTGCCAGCAGCTTAATCGAGGGAACCTACGAGCAGTACTTC.

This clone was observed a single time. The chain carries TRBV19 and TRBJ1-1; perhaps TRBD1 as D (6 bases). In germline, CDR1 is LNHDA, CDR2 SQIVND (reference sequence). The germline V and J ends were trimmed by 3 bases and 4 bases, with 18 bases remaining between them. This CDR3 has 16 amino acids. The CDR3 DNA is TGTGCCAGTAGTATGACCGGCTTGGGGGCGCCCACTGAAGCTTTCTTT. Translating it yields CASSMTGLGAPTEAFF.

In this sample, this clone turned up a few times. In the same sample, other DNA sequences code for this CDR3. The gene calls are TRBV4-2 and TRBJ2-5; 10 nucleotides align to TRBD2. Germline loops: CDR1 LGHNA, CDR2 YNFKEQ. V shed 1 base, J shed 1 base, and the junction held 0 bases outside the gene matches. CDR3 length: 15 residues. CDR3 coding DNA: TGTGCCAGCAGCCAAGGGACTAGCGGCCAAGAGACCCAGTACTTC. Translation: CASSQGTSGQETQYF.

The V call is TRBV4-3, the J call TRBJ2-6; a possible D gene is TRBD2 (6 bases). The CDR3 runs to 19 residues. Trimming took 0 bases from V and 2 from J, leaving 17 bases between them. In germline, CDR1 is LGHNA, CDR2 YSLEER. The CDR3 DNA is TGCGCCAGCAGCCAAGAGGTCGGAGGGATAGGCGCTGGGGCCAACGTCCTGACTTTC. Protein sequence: CASSQEVGGIGAGANVLTF.

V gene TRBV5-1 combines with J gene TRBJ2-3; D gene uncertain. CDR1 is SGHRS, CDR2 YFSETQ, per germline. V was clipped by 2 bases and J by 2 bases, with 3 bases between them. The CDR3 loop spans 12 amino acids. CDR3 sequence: CASSFNTDTQYF. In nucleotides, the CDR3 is TGCGCCAGCAGCTTTAACACAGATACGCAGTATTTT.

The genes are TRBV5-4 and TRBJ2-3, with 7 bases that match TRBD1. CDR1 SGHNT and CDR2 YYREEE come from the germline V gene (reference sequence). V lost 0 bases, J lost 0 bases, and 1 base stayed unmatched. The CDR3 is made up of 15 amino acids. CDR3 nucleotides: TGTGCCAGCAGCTTGGCGGGACAGAGCACAGATACGCAGTATTTT. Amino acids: CASSLAGQSTDTQYF.

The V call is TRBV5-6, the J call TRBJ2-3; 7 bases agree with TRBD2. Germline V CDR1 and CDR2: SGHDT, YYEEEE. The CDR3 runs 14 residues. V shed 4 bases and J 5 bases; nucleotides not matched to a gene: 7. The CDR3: CASSRTGRVDTQYF. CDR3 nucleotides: TGTGCCAGCAGCCGAACGGGGAGGGTAGATACGCAGTATTTT.

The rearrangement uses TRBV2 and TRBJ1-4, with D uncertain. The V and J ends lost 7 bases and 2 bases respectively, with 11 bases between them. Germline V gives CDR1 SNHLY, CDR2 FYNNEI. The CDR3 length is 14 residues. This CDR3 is CASNGVSTNEKLFF. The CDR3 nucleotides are TGTGCCAGCAACGGGGTCAGTACTAATGAAAAACTGTTTTTT. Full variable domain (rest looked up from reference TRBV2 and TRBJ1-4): EPEVTQTPSHQVTQMGQEVILRCVPISNHLYFYWYRQILGQKVEFLVSFYNNEISEKSEIFDDQFSVERPDGSNFTLKIRSTKLEDSAMYFCASNGVSTNEKLFFGSGTQLSVL.

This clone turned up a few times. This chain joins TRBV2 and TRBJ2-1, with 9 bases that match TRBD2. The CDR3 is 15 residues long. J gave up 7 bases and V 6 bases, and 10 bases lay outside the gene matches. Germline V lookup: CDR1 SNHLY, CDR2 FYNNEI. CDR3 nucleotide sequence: TGTGCCAGCAGCGATCCTAGCGGGGTAAGGAATGAGCAGTTCTTC. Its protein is CASSDPSGVRNEQFF.

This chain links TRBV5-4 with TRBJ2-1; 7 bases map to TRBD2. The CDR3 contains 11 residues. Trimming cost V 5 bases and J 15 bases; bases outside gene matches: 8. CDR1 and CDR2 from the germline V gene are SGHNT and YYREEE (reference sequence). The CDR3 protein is CASSSGAGMFF. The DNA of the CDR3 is TGTGCCAGCAGTTCAGGAGCGGGGATGTTCTTC.

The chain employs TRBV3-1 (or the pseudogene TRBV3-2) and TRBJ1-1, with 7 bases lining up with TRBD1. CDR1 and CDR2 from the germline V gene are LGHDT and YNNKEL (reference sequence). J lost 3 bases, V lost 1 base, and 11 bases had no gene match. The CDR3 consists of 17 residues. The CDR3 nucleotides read TGTGCCAGCAGCCAAGGGTCGGAAAGGACAGGCTACACTGAAGCTTTCTTT. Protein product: CASSQGSERTGYTEAFF.

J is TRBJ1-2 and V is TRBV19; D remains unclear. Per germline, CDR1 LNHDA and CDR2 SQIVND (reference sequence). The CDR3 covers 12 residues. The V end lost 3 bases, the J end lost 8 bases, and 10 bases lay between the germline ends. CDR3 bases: TGTGCCAGTAGTATTCAAGGCGGGGGCTACACCTTC. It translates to CASSIQGGGYTF.

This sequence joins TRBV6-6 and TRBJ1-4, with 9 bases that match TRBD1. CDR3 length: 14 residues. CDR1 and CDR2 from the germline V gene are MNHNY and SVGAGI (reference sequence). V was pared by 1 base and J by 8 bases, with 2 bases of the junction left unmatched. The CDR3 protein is CASSYWDRVEKLFF. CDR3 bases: TGTGCCAGCAGTTACTGGGACAGGGTAGAAAAACTGTTTTTT.

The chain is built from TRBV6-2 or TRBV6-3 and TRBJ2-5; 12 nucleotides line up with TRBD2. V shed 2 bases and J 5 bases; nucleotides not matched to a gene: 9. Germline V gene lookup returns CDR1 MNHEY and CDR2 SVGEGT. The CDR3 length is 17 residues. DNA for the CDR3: TGTGCCAGCAGTTACCACCGACTAGCGGGGGTTGTGGAGACCCAGTACTTC. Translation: CASSYHRLAGVVETQYF.

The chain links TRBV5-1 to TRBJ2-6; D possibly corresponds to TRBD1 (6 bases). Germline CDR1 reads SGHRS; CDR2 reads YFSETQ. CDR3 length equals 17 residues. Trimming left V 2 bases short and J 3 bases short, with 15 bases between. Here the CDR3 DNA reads TGCGCCAGCAGCTTTCTAAATACAGGGAGTGGGGCCAACGTCCTGACTTTC. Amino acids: CASSFLNTGSGANVLTF.

CDR3 protein: CAISAGQGLQETQYF. The CDR3, as DNA: TGTGCCATCAGTGCAGGGCAGGGCCTTCAAGAGACCCAGTACTTC. The chain joins TRBV10-3 to TRBJ2-5; TRBD1 might be the D (5 bases). V was clipped by 4 bases and J by 2 bases, with 14 bases between them. The germline V gene has CDR1 ENHRY and CDR2 SYGVKD. CDR3 length: 15 amino acids.

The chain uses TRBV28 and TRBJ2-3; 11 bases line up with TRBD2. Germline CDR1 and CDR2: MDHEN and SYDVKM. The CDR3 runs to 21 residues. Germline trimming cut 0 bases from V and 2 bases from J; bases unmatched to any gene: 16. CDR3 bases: TGTGCCAGCAGTTTATGGGGTCGACTAGCGGGGACTAAATCCTTCACAGATACGCAGTATTTT. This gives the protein CASSLWGRLAGTKSFTDTQYF.

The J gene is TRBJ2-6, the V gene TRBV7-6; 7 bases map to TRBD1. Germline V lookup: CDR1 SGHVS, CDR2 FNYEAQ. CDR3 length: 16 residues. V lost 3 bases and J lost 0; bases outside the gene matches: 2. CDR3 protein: CASSLDRPSGANVLTF. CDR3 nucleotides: TGTGCCAGCAGCTTGGACAGGCCCTCTGGGGCCAACGTCCTGACTTTC.

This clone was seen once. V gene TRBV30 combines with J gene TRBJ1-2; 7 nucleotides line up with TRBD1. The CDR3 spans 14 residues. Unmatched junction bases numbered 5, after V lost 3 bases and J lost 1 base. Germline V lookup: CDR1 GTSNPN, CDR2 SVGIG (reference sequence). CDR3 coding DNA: TGTGCCTGGAGCGCGGACAGGCATAACTATGGCTACACCTTC. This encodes CAWSADRHNYGYTF.

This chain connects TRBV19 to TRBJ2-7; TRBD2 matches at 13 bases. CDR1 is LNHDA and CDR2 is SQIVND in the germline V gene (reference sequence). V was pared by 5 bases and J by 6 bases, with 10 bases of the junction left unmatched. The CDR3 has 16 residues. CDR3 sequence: CASSDSGTSGVGEQYF. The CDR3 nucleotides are TGTGCCAGTAGTGACTCCGGGACTAGCGGGGTTGGCGAGCAGTACTTC.